Listed here is a single T cell receptor (beta chain). Its specificity is not known. The entry originates in a study of cytomegalovirus exposure and HLA in healthy donors. V lost 4 bases, J lost 7 bases, and 5 bases stayed unmatched. Germline values: CDR1 KGHSH, CDR2 LQKENI. The CDR3 covers 14 residues. Study-wide findings and caveats: A few CMV-associated chains proved CMV antigen-specific in vitro. Follow-up analysis later connected one missense variant in DCLRE1C with trimming of TCR beta V- and J-genes.

The study ran its PCR with 60 Vbeta and 13 Jbeta primers. The data were produced by immunoSEQ multiplex PCR, yet TCRdb's version contains in-frame clones alone and is incomplete. The sample table sets out approximately 110,000 clones. Sequencing used PBMCs. The TCR sequence derives from a young man in good health and CMV-seronegative. The V gene is TRBV18, the J gene TRBJ2-1; 9 bases agree with TRBD1. The CDR3, as DNA: TGTGCCAGCTCACTCCGGACAGGGGTTAATGAGCAGTTCTTC. Encoded protein: CASSLRTGVNEQFF. The variable domain in full, completed from reference TRBV18 and TRBJ2-1, reads NAGVMQNPRHLVRRRGQEARLRCSPMKGHSHVYWYRQLPEEGLKFMVYLQKENIIDESGMPKERFSAEFPKEGPSILRIQQVVRGDSAAYFCASSLRTGVNEQFFGPGTRLTVL.